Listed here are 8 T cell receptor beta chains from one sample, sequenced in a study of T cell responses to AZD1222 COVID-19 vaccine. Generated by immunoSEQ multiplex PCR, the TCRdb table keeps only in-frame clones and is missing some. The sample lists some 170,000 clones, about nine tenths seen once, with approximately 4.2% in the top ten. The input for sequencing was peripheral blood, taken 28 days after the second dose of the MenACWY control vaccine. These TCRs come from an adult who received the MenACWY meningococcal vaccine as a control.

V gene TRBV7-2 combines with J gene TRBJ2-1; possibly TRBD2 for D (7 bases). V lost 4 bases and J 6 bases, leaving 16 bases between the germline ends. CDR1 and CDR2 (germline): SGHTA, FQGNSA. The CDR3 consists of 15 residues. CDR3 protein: CASSSILGGANEQFF. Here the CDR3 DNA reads TGTGCCAGCAGCTCCATCCTGGGGGGGGCCAATGAGCAGTTCTTC.

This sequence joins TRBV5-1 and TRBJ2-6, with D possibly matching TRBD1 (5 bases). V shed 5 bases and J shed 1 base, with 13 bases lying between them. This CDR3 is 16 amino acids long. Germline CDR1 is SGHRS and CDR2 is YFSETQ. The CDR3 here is CASSQQVESGANVLTF. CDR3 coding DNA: TGCGCCAGCAGTCAACAGGTCGAATCTGGGGCCAACGTCCTGACTTTC.

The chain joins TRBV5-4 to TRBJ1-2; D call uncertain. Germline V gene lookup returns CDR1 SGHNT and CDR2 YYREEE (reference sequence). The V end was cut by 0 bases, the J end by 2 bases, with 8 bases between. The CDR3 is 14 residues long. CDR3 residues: CASSLGIENYGYTF. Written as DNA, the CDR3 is TGTGCCAGCAGCTTGGGTATAGAGAACTATGGCTACACCTTC.

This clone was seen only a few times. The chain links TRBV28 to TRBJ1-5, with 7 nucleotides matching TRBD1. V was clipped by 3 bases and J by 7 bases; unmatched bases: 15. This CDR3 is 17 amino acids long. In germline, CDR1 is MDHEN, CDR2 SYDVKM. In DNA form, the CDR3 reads TGTGCCAGCAGTTTCGCCCCCCATGACAGGGAGGACCAGCCCCAGCATTTT. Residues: CASSFAPHDREDQPQHF. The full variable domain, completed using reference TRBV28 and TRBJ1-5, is DVKVTQSSRYLVKRTGEKVFLECVQDMDHENMFWYRQDPGLGLRLIYFSYDVKMKEKGDIPEGYSVSREKKERFSLILESASTNQTSMYLCASSFAPHDREDQPQHFGDGTRLSIL.

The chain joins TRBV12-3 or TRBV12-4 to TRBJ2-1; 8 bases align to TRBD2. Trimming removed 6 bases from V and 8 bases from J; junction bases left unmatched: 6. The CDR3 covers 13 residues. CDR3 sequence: CASRPGTRYEQFF. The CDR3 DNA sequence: TGTGCCAGCAGGCCCGGGACTAGATATGAGCAGTTCTTC.

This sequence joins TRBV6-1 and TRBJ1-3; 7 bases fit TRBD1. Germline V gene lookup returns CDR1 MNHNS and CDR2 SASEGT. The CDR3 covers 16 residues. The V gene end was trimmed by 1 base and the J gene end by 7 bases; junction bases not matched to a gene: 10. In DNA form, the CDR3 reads TGTGCCAGCAGTGAAGGGAGAGGGGGCCATAGGAACACCATATATTTT. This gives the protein CASSEGRGGHRNTIYF.

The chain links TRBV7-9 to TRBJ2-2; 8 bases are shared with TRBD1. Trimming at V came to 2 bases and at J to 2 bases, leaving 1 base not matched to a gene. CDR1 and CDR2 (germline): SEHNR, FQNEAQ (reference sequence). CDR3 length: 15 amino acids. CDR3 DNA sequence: TGTGCCAGCAGCTTACAGGGGGCTAACACCGGGGAGCTGTTTTTT. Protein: CASSLQGANTGELFF. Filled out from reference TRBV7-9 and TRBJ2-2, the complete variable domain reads DTGVSQNPRHKITKRGQNVTFRCDPISEHNRLYWYRQTLGQGPEFLTYFQNEAQLEKSRLLSDRFSAERPKGSFSTLEIQRTEQGDSAMYLCASSLQGANTGELFFGEGSRLTVL.

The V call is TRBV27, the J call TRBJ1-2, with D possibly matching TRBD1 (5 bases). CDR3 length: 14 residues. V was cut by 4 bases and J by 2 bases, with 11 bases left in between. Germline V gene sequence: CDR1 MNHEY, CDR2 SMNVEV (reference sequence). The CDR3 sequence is CASSSGTGNYGYTF. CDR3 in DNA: TGTGCCAGCAGTTCAGGGACGGGCAACTATGGCTACACCTTC.